This TCR beta chain appears in the sequencing data of a study of blood T cell repertoires in COVID-19 (dated by TCRdb to the early 2020s). With respect to the entire study: Collaborator samples came from the United States, Italy and Spain and covered acute and convalescent phases of COVID-19. HLA class I and class II types, where available, came from metadata supplied by the sample provider rather than from assay-based typing. Deeply sampled blood TCRbeta repertoires from subjects exposed to, actively infected with, or recovered from COVID-19 were included in the dataset. The prospective study material was composed of cDNA or gDNA derived from T cells, B-cell-depleted T cells, or PBMCs. The samples were drawn from two sources: the first 160 participants of the ongoing ImmuneRACE study, and 1,254 subjects contributed by 6 global collaborators. The repertoires were released in a freely available public database meant as a resource for research on the immune response to SARS-CoV-2. Sample metadata almost always included a de-identified subject ID, COVID-19 status, age in years and sex. The study at large found these results: The amount of clinical and demographic metadata varied by source and participant and was provided uncurated.

Cut back by 0 bases and 7 bases, the V and J ends lie 15 bases apart. The cysteine opens and the phenylalanine closes a CDR3 of 15 amino acids. The entry retains the CDR3 DNA only, 45 bases that are in frame from base 1. The germline V gene provides CDR1 SGHRS and CDR2 YFSETQ. The collaborating institutions used their own protocols to collect whole blood in K2EDTA tubes. For TCRbeta analysis, collaborators shipped samples in one of three forms: frozen whole blood, isolated PBMCs, or DNA extracted from either of those sample types. TCRbeta CDR3 regions were amplified from genomic DNA using the immunoSEQ Assay, a bias-controlled multiplex PCR. The paper's processing steps were these. Nucleated cell counts per sample were estimated from amplification of reference gene primers within the assay. To quantify the absolute abundance of each unique TCRbeta CDR3 rearrangement, sequence reads were collapsed and filtered. Productive Simpson clonality was computed per sample as the square root of Simpson's diversity index over productive rearrangements. Entries here come from immuneACCESS through TCRdb and include only in-frame sequences with V and J called. Some clones fail to appear in such tables; in the studies checked, an unresolved V gene covers under half of the shortfall, and the cause of the remainder is unknown. For V, J and clone size, that table is used; D and trimming come from the DNA. Across this sample there are roughly 250,000 clones, with roughly 82% seen only once. The ten biggest clones cover more than 4.5% of the sample.

This clone was recorded only once. Its antigen specificity is not known. No per-base quality is available; no much larger clone lies one base away. The sample consisted of peripheral blood. The rearrangement joined TRBV5-1 to TRBJ2-3; possibly the D gene is TRBD2, per 5 matching bases. The sequence was collected from a woman at least 80 years old with active or convalescent COVID-19. The CDR3 reads as follows: CASSLELGITNTQYF. Read as DNA, the sequence is TGCGCCAGCAGCTTGGAACTAGGGATTACGAATACGCAGTATTTT.